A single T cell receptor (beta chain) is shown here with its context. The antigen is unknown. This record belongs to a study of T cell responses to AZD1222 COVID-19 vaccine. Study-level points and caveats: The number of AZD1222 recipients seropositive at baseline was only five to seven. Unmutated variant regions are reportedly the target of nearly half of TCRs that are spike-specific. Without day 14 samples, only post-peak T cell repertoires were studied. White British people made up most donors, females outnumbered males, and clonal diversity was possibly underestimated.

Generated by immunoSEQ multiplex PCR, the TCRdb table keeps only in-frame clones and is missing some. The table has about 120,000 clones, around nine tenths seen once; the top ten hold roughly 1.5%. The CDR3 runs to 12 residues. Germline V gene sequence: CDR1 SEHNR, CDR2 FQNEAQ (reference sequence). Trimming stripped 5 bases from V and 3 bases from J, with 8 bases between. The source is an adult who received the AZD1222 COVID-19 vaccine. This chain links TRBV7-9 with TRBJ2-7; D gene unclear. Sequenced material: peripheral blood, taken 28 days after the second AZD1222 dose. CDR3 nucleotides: TGTGCCAGCAGCCCCGTCATCTACGAGCAGTACTTC. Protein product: CASSPVIYEQYF. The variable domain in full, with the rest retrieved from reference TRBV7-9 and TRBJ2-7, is DTGVSQNPRHKITKRGQNVTFRCDPISEHNRLYWYRQTLGQGPEFLTYFQNEAQLEKSRLLSDRFSAERPKGSFSTLEIQRTEQGDSAMYLCASSPVIYEQYFGPGTRLTVT.